This T cell receptor beta chain stems from a study of blood T cell repertoires in COVID-19. Whole-study context: Spain, Italy and the United States supplied samples that represented acute and convalescent COVID-19. Nucleic acid was either cDNA or gDNA, and it came from T cells, B-cell-depleted T cells, or PBMCs.

Trimming left V 4 bases short and J 4 bases short, with 13 bases between. The CDR3 covers 15 residues. Germline V gene lookup returns CDR1 LGHNA and CDR2 YNFKEQ. Authors' analysis steps: Estimates of nucleated cell counts were drawn from the amplification of reference gene primers. Clones were sequenced by immunoSEQ multiplex PCR, and TCRdb holds only the in-frame ones, with some missing. V, J and clone size are taken as reported in that table, and D and trimming were inferred from the DNA itself. The table records under 250,000 clones, roughly nine tenths of them present only once. The source is a man aged 55-75 years with acute or convalescent COVID-19. The sequenced sample was peripheral blood. The chain has TRBV4-2 and TRBJ1-4; D unclear. CDR3 residues: CASSPRPLGNEKLFF. The CDR3 DNA reads as TGTGCCAGCAGCCCCCGACCGCTAGGTAATGAAAAACTGTTTTTT.